This T cell receptor beta chain was identified during a study of T cells after posttransplantation cyclophosphamide (dated by TCRdb to about 2016). General notes on the study: Using TRB sequencing, the study followed how the T cell repertoire reconstituted after myeloablative bone marrow transplantation in which posttransplantation cyclophosphamide served as GVHD prophylaxis. TRA and TRB clonality were tightly correlated in roughly ten samples, so subsequent TCR analyses focused on TRB only. TRB sequencing was also done on up to about 3 additional blood samples from 2 to 5.2 years after transplant in 3 patients, and on pretransplant blood from a handful of patients. Antigen receptor sequencing covered samples from 35 to 40 PTCy-treated patients and 15 to 20 of their related bone marrow donors. Blood from all 30 or so PTCy patients with 1-year posttransplant specimens was subjected to TRB sequencing. Public TRB sequences were queried against a database of over 3,500 sequences associated with responses to pathogens, tumor antigens, self-antigens and alloantigens. Overall study outcomes, separate from this receptor: Across approximately 45 patients, TRB clonality was highly associated with recipient CMV seropositivity and CMV reactivation, and diversity in PTCy patients was similar to diversity in CNI/methotrexate controls. The TRB repertoires of T cells infiltrating skin or the GI tract showed only limited overlap with the TRB repertoires found in blood. At 1-2 months, donor-recipient similarity was low but rose over the first year, and the later blood repertoires were often dominated by donor CD8+ memory clones.

TRB sequencing was run on genomic DNA with either the immunoSEQ assay at survey resolution or the hsTCRB kit. The authors processed their data as follows. Initial read processing used immunoSEQ software, and repertoire analyses used the LymphoSeq R package. Clonality was computed as 1 minus normalized Shannon entropy; Gini coefficient was also calculated for each TRB dataset. To infer phenotypes in unsorted samples, TRB sequences from sorted subsets of the recipient or donor were mapped onto unsorted samples from the same recipient. TCRdb obtained this table from immuneACCESS and retained in-frame rearrangements with V and J assigned. These tables miss some clones; where compared with another copy, unresolved V genes account for less than half of the shortfall, and the remainder is unexplained. The DNA gave D and trimming, while V, J and clone size come from that table. The sample table holds more than 60,000 clones, of which around 95% were seen once. Of the sample, roughly 3% falls within the top ten clones.

Trimming costs V 3 bases and J 6 bases, and their ends lie 10 bases apart. The CDR3 holds 12 amino acids from the cysteine to the phenylalanine. The only DNA kept is the CDR3, 36 bases in frame from the first base. The germline V gene supplies CDR1 SGHDT and CDR2 YYEEEE. Comments on this clone: Its antigen is not yet known. No qualities accompany the bases; no much larger clone lies one base away.

On the day of marrow donation, related bone marrow donors gave peripheral blood samples. Peripheral blood and bone marrow mononuclear cells were isolated by Ficoll-Hypaque density centrifugation and were cryopreserved. The source material was PBMCs. The TCR originated in a young woman in good health and a related stem cell transplant donor. The chain is assembled from TRBV5-6 and TRBJ2-7, with TRBD1 perhaps the D gene, on 6 matching bases. In nucleotides, the sequence is TGTGCCAGCAGCTACACAGGGCGCGAGCAGTACTTC. It encodes CASSYTGREQYF.